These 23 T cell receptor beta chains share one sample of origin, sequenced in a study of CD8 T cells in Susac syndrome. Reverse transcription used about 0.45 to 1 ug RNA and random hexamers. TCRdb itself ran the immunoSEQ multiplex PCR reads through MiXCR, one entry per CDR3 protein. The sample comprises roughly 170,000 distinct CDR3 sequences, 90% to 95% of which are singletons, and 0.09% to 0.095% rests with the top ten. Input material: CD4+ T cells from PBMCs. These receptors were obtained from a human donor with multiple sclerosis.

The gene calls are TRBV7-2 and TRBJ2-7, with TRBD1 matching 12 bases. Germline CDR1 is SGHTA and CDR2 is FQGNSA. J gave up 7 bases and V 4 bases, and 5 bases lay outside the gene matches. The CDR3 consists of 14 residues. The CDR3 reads CASSWDRGPGEQYF. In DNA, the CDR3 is TGTGCCAGCAGCTGGGACAGGGGGCCGGGTGAGCAGTACTTC.

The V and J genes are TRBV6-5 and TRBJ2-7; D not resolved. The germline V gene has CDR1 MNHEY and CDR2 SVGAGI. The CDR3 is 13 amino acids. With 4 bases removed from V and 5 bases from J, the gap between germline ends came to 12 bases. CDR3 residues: CASSSYKGNEQYF. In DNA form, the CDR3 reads TGTGCCAGCAGTTCTTATAAGGGTAACGAGCAGTACTTC.

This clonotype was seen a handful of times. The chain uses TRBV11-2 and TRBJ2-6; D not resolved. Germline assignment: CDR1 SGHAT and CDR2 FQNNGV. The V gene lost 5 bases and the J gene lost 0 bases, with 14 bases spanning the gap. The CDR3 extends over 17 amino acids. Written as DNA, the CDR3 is TGTGCCAGCAGCCCCCTTTCGGCGACCTCTGGGGCCAACGTCCTGACTTTC. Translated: CASSPLSATSGANVLTF.

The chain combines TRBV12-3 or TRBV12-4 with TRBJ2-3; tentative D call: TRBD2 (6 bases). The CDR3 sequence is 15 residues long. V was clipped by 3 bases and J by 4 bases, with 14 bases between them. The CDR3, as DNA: TGTGCCAGCAGTTTGGGGGGTAGCCGGGCAGATACGCAGTATTTT. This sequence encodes CASSLGGSRADTQYF.

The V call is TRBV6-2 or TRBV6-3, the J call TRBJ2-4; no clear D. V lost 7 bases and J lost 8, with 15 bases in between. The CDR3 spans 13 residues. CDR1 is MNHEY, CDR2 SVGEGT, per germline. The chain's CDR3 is CASTPPSADIQYF. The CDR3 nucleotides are TGTGCCAGCACCCCACCTTCCGCGGACATTCAGTACTTC.

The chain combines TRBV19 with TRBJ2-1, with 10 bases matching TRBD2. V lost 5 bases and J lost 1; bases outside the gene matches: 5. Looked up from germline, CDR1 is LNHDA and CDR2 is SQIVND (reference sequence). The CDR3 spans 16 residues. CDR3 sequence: CASSPLLAGSYNEQFF. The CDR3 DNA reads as TGTGCCAGTAGTCCCCTACTAGCGGGATCCTACAATGAGCAGTTCTTC.

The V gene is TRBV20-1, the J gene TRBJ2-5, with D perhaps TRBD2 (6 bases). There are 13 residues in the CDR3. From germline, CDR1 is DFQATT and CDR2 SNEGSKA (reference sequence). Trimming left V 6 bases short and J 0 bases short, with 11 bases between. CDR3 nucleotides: TGCAGTGCATACCGGGACTACCAAGAGACCCAGTACTTC. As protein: CSAYRDYQETQYF.

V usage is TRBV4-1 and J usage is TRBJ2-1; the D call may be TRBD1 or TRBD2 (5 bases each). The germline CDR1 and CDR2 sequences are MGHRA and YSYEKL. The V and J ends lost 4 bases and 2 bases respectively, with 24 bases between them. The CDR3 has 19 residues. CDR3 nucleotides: TGCGCCAGCAGCCCCCGGTCAGAGGGGTGGGAGAGGGCCTACAATGAGCAGTTCTTC. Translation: CASSPRSEGWERAYNEQFF.

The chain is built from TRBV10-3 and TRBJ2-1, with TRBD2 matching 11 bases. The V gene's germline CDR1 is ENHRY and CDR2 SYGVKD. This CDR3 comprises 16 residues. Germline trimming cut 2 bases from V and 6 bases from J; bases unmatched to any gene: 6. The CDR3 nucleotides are TGTGCCATCAGTGAGGAACTAGCGGGAGCTTCCAATGAGCAGTTCTTC. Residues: CAISEELAGASNEQFF.

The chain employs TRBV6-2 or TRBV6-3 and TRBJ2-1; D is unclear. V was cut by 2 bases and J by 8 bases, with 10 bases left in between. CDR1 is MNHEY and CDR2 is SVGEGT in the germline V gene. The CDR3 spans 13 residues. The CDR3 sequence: CASSYEGLHEQFF. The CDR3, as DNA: TGTGCCAGCAGTTACGAAGGGTTGCATGAGCAGTTCTTC.

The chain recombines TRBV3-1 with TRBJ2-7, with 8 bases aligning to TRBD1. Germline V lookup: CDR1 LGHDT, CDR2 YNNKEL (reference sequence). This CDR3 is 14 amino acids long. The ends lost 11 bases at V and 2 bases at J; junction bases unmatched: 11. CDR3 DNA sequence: TGTGCCCGCACCCCCGGGACAGGCGCCTACGAGCAGTACTTC. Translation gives CARTPGTGAYEQYF.

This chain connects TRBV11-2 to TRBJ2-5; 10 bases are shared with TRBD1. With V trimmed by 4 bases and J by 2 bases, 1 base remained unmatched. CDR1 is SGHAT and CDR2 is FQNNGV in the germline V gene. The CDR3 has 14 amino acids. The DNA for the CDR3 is TGTGCCAGCAGCTGGACAGGGGGTCAAGAGACCCAGTACTTC. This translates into CASSWTGGQETQYF.

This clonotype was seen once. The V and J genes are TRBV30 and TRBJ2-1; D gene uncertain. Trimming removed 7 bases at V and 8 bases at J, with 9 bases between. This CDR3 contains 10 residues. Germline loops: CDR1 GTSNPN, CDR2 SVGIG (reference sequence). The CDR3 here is CASKRDEQFF. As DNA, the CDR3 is TGTGCCTCTAAACGGGATGAGCAGTTCTTC.

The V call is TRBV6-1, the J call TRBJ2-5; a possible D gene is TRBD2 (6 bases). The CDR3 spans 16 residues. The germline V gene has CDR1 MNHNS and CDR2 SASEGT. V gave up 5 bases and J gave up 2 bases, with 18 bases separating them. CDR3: CASSTGRTTNQETQYF. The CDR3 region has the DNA TGTGCCAGCAGTACCGGCCGGACTACCAATCAAGAGACCCAGTACTTC.

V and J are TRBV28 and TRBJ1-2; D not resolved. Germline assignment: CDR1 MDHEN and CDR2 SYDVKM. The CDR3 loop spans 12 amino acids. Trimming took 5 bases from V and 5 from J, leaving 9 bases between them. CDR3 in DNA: TGTGCCAGCAGTGGGTTGGGGTATGGCTACACCTTC. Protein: CASSGLGYGYTF.

The CDR3 sequence: CASSLKEGTEAFF. Written as DNA, the CDR3 is TGCGCCAGCAGCTTAAAGGAGGGCACTGAAGCTTTCTTT. This chain connects TRBV5-1 to TRBJ1-1; no firm D call. There are 13 residues in the CDR3. Germline loops: CDR1 SGHRS, CDR2 YFSETQ. The V gene lost 2 bases and the J gene lost 4 bases, with 9 bases spanning the gap. The variable domain in full, with the rest retrieved from reference TRBV5-1 and TRBJ1-1, is KAGVTQTPRYLIKTRGQQVTLSCSPISGHRSVSWYQQTPGQGLQFLFEYFSETQRNKGNFPGRFSGRQFSNSRSEMNVSTLELGDSALYLCASSLKEGTEAFFGQGTRLTVV.

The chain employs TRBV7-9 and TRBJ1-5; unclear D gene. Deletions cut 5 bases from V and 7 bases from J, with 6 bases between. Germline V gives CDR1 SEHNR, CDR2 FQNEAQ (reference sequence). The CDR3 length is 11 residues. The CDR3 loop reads CASSPGQPQHF. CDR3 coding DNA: TGTGCCAGCAGCCCAGGACAGCCCCAGCATTTT.

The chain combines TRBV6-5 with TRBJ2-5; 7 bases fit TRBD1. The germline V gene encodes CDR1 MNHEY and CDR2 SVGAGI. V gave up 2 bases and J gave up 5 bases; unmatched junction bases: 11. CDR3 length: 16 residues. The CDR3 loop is CASSYGSQGTEETQYF. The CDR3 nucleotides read TGTGCCAGCAGTTACGGATCACAGGGGACGGAGGAGACCCAGTACTTC.

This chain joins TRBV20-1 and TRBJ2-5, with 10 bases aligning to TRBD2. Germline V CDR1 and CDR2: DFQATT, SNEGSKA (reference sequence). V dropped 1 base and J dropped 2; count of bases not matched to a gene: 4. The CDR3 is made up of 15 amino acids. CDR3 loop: CSARGDSGGQETQYF. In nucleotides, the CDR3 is TGCAGTGCTAGAGGAGATAGCGGGGGGCAAGAGACCCAGTACTTC.

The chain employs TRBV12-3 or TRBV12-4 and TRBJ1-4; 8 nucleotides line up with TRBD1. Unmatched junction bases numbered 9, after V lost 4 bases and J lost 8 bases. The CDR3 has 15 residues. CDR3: CASSSPPGGLEKLFF. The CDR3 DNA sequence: TGTGCCAGCAGTTCTCCCCCAGGGGGCCTAGAAAAACTGTTTTTT.

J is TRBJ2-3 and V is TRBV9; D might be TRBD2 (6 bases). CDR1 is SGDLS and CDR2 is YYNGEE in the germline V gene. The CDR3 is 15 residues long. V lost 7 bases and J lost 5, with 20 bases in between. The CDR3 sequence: CASAQRQGGGDTQYF. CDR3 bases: TGTGCCAGCGCCCAGCGGCAGGGAGGAGGAGATACGCAGTATTTT.

CDR3 sequence (DNA): TGTGCCAGCTCACCCCGGACAGGGGAGAACACTGAAGCTTTCTTT. It yields the protein CASSPRTGENTEAFF. J is TRBJ1-1 and V is TRBV18; 9 bases match TRBD1. This CDR3 has 15 amino acids. CDR1 is KGHSH and CDR2 is LQKENI in the germline V gene. The V gene end was trimmed by 3 bases and the J gene end by 1 base; junction bases not matched to a gene: 3.

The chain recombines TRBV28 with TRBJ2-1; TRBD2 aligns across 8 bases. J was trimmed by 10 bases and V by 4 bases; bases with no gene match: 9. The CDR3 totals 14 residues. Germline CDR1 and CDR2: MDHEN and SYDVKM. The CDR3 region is CASSSPQASGEQFF. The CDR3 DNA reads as TGTGCCAGCAGTTCACCCCAGGCTAGCGGGGAGCAGTTCTTC.